The 21 T cell receptor beta chains presented below share a single source sample, sequenced in a study of T cells in Graves' hyperthyroidism and ophthalmopathy. Amplification targeted TCR beta CDR3 regions from RNA transcripts. A first-round RT-PCR of the TCR CDR3 used the HTBI primer set. From the multiplex PCR reads, TCRdb called clonotypes with MiXCR, one entry per CDR3 protein. The table shows a few hundred thousand distinct CDR3 sequences, with approximately 15% occurring only once. Sequenced sample: blood. Receptor source: a woman aged 25 to 39 with Graves' hyperthyroidism that later progressed to Graves' ophthalmopathy.

This clonotype was counted between two and nine times. V and J are TRBV3-1 and TRBJ2-7; D is ambiguous. From germline, CDR1 is LGHDT and CDR2 YNNKEL (reference sequence). This CDR3 spans 13 amino acids. Trimming removed 4 bases at V and 6 bases at J, with 13 bases between. The CDR3, as DNA: TGTGCCAGCAGCCGCCAGACTGCATCCGAGCAGTACTTC. Protein: CASSRQTASEQYF.

This clonotype was recorded at least ten times. The chain is built from TRBV2 and TRBJ2-1; a weak D match, TRBD2 (6 bases). The CDR3 spans 11 residues. The V gene lost 6 bases and the J gene lost 9 bases, with 9 bases spanning the gap. Germline CDR1 SNHLY, CDR2 FYNNEI. Written as DNA, the CDR3 is TGTGCCAGCAGGGTTAGCGGTGAGCAGTTCTTC. Its translation: CASRVSGEQFF.

At least ten counts were recorded for this clonotype. The chain is built from TRBV12-3 or TRBV12-4 and TRBJ1-5; D remains ambiguous. Trimming shortened V by 5 bases and J by 5 bases, and 7 bases separated the two germline ends. This CDR3 is 12 amino acids long. Written as DNA, the CDR3 is TGTGCCAGCAGTCCTCCCTATCAGCCCCAGCATTTT. It specifies CASSPPYQPQHF.

Ten or more counts support this clonotype. This chain uses TRBV11-3 with TRBJ1-1, with no clear D. This CDR3 comprises 15 residues. CDR1 is SGHNT, CDR2 YENEEA, per germline. V was clipped by 2 bases and J by 2 bases, with 12 bases between them. CDR3 protein: CASSLYPPPNTEAFF. CDR3 nucleotide sequence: TGTGCCAGCAGCTTATACCCCCCCCCCAACACTGAAGCTTTCTTT.

This chain links TRBV27 with TRBJ2-1; 14 bases agree with TRBD2. In germline, CDR1 is MNHEY, CDR2 SMNVEV (reference sequence). The CDR3 runs 19 residues. The ends lost 6 bases at V and 6 bases at J; junction bases unmatched: 16. The CDR3 protein is CASSNPGLAGESSGNEQFF. In DNA form, the CDR3 reads TGTGCCAGCAGCAACCCGGGACTAGCGGGAGAAAGTTCCGGCAATGAGCAGTTCTTC.

The table lists this clonotype with many counts. The chain recombines TRBV7-8 with TRBJ2-1; no clear D gene. Trimming shortened V by 1 base and J by 9 bases, and 4 bases separated the two germline ends. CDR1 and CDR2 (germline): SGHVS, FQNEAQ. The CDR3 is 11 residues long. DNA of the CDR3: TGTGCCAGCAGCTTAGACGCTGAGCAGTTCTTC. As protein: CASSLDAEQFF.

At least ten counts were recorded for this clonotype. The V and J genes are TRBV3-1 and TRBJ1-4; a possible D gene is TRBD1 (5 bases). The CDR3 is made up of 15 amino acids. Germline CDR1 and CDR2: LGHDT and YNNKEL (reference sequence). Between the trimmed V and J ends, which lost 4 bases and 5 bases, there was a span of 14 bases. The CDR3 sequence is CASSLTDRENEKLFF. The DNA for the CDR3 is TGTGCCAGCAGCCTTACCGACAGAGAGAATGAAAAACTGTTTTTT.

This clonotype has at least ten counts. The chain uses TRBV5-1 and TRBJ2-1; 8 nucleotides line up with TRBD1. The CDR3 covers 16 residues. Losses at the gene ends were 1 base for V and 5 bases for J; bases not matched to a gene: 8. Germline CDR1 and CDR2: SGHRS and YFSETQ. The CDR3, as DNA: TGCGCCAGCAGCTTGCTCCCCCAGGGGGCGGACAATGAGCAGTTCTTC. Its protein product is CASSLLPQGADNEQFF.

The V call is TRBV18, the J call TRBJ2-5; D possibly corresponds to TRBD2 (6 bases). This CDR3 comprises 14 residues. Germline lookup yields CDR1 KGHSH and CDR2 LQKENI. The V end lost 2 bases, the J end lost 3 bases, and 10 bases lay between the germline ends. The CDR3 DNA follows: TGTGCCAGCTCACCAGCGGGACTCAAAGAGACCCAGTACTTC. It specifies CASSPAGLKETQYF.

This clonotype occurred a few times. The CDR3 sequence is CASSTRSGTGTYSNQPQHF. CDR3 DNA sequence: TGTGCCAGTAGTACTCGGTCCGGGACAGGGACCTATAGCAATCAGCCCCAGCATTTT. The rearrangement uses TRBV19 and TRBJ1-5; 9 bases fit TRBD1. V dropped 4 bases and J dropped 0; count of bases not matched to a gene: 13. Germline V gene data show CDR1 as LNHDA and CDR2 as SQIVND (reference sequence). There are 19 residues in the CDR3.

This clonotype was counted ten times or more. The chain has TRBV19 and TRBJ2-2; possibly TRBD2 for D (6 bases). This CDR3 has 14 amino acids. V dropped 5 bases and J dropped 3 bases, with 10 bases sitting between them. Germline-derived CDR1 and CDR2 are LNHDA and SQIVND (reference sequence). The CDR3 protein is CASSLIADTGELFF. The DNA for the CDR3 is TGTGCCAGTAGTCTAATAGCGGACACCGGGGAGCTGTTTTTT.

This clonotype was found many times. This rearrangement joins TRBV6-1 to TRBJ1-6; the D gene is possibly TRBD1 (6 bases). In germline, CDR1 is MNHNS, CDR2 SASEGT. V lost 5 bases to trimming and J lost 8 bases, with 10 bases between them. The CDR3 consists of 13 residues. The CDR3 reads CASSYRTDSPLHF. The CDR3 DNA is TGTGCCAGCAGTTATAGGACAGATTCACCCCTCCACTTT.

This clonotype has ten or more counts. The genes are TRBV25-1 and TRBJ2-2; 7 nucleotides match TRBD2. This CDR3 has 18 residues. Unmatched junction bases numbered 13, after V lost 6 bases and J lost 0 bases. CDR1 MGHDK and CDR2 SYGVNS come from the germline V gene. Here the CDR3 DNA reads TGTGCCAGCAGCCCTCGGCTAGCGGTCTTCGCGAACACCGGGGAGCTGTTTTTT. It encodes CASSPRLAVFANTGELFF. Full variable domain (outside the CDR3, taken from reference TRBV25-1 and TRBJ2-2): EADIYQTPRYLVIGTGKKITLECSQTMGHDKMYWYQQDPGMELHLIHYSYGVNSTEKGDLSSESTVSRIRTEHFPLTLESARPSHTSQYLCASSPRLAVFANTGELFFGEGSRLTVL.

The gene calls are TRBV30 and TRBJ2-6; TRBD1 agrees at 8 bases. Germline V lookup: CDR1 GTSNPN, CDR2 SVGIG (reference sequence). The CDR3 runs 14 residues. Losses at the gene ends were 5 bases for V and 0 bases for J; bases not matched to a gene: 0. The CDR3: CAWGTGSGANVLTF. The CDR3 nucleotides read TGTGCCTGGGGGACAGGCTCTGGGGCCAACGTCCTGACTTTC.

In its sample, this clonotype was seen a few times. The rearrangement links TRBV7-9 to TRBJ2-7; TRBD1 matches at 7 bases. From germline, CDR1 is SEHNR and CDR2 FQNEAQ (reference sequence). V trimming: 5 bases; J trimming: 0 bases; junction bases outside the gene matches: 7. The length of the CDR3 is 15 residues. The CDR3 reads CASSLGDRSSYEQYF. As DNA, the CDR3 is TGTGCCAGCAGCCTCGGGGACAGAAGCTCCTACGAGCAGTACTTC. Complete variable domain (other parts from reference TRBV7-9 and TRBJ2-7): DTGVSQNPRHKITKRGQNVTFRCDPISEHNRLYWYRQTLGQGPEFLTYFQNEAQLEKSRLLSDRFSAERPKGSFSTLEIQRTEQGDSAMYLCASSLGDRSSYEQYFGPGTRLTVT.

Details on this clonotype: A much larger clone differs by one base, so this may be a read error. This chain links TRBV28 with TRBJ2-1; weak D call: TRBD2 (6 bases). Germline CDR1 reads MDHEN; CDR2 reads SYDVKM. The CDR3 loop spans 13 amino acids. The CDR3 nucleotides are TGTGCCAACAGTTCCCCGGGGGACAATGAGCAGTTCTTC. Protein: CANSSPGDNEQFF.

This clonotype was recorded at least ten times. V and J are TRBV18 and TRBJ1-1, with D uncertain. Germline CDR1 is KGHSH and CDR2 is LQKENI. This CDR3 has 12 residues. V gave up 2 bases and J gave up 5 bases, with 6 bases separating them. CDR3 loop: CASSPSGTEAFF. The CDR3 DNA is TGTGCCAGCTCACCATCGGGGACTGAAGCTTTCTTT. Filled out from reference TRBV18 and TRBJ1-1, the complete variable domain reads NAGVMQNPRHLVRRRGQEARLRCSPMKGHSHVYWYRQLPEEGLKFMVYLQKENIIDESGMPKERFSAEFPKEGPSILRIQQVVRGDSAAYFCASSPSGTEAFFGQGTRLTVV.

Notes on this clonotype: A read error may be the cause here, since a much bigger clone is one base away. This likely comes from a read error, as the CDR3 has no conserved phenylalanine or tryptophan at its end. This chain connects TRBV28 to TRBJ1-1; no clear D. The V gene's germline CDR1 is MDHEN and CDR2 SYDVKM. The CDR3 is 11 amino acids. V lost 7 bases to trimming and J lost 2 bases, with 5 bases between them. CDR3 DNA sequence: TGTGCCAGCACCGATAACACTGAAGCTTTCGTT. This codes for CASTDNTEAFV.

This clonotype was seen many times. J is TRBJ1-1 and V is TRBV24-1; D is uncertain. Between the trimmed V and J ends, which lost 9 bases and 0 bases, there was a span of 13 bases. The CDR3 covers 14 residues. Germline values: CDR1 KGHDR, CDR2 SFDVKD. The CDR3 sequence is CATASGLVNTEAFF. The CDR3 coding sequence is TGTGCCACCGCTTCTGGTCTGGTGAACACTGAAGCTTTCTTT.

This clonotype appeared many times. The rearrangement links TRBV20-1 to TRBJ2-1; the D call may be TRBD1 or TRBD2 (5 bases each). The germline V gene has CDR1 DFQATT and CDR2 SNEGSKA (reference sequence). Trimming pared 1 base from V and 9 bases from J, leaving 10 bases between. This CDR3 spans 12 amino acids. DNA of the CDR3: TGCAGTGCTAGAGCTCCGGGACGTGAGCAGTTCTTC. It translates to CSARAPGREQFF.

This clonotype has at least ten counts. This chain connects TRBV7-2 to TRBJ2-2, with 8 bases fitting TRBD2. Per germline, CDR1 SGHTA and CDR2 FQGNSA. The CDR3 consists of 17 residues. Trimming at V came to 5 bases and at J to 6 bases, leaving 14 bases not matched to a gene. This CDR3 is CASSPPSSGSNPGELFF. The CDR3, as DNA: TGTGCCAGCAGCCCCCCGTCCAGCGGGAGTAACCCCGGGGAGCTGTTTTTT.